These 28 T cell receptor beta chains share one sample of origin, sequenced in a study of cytomegalovirus exposure and HLA in healthy donors. PCR primers comprised 60 Vbeta and 13 Jbeta primers. The data were produced by immunoSEQ multiplex PCR, yet TCRdb's version contains in-frame clones alone and is incomplete. The sample includes around 200,000 clones, roughly three quarters of them seen just once. The sample taken for sequencing was PBMCs. Receptors originate from a woman aged 45 to 65 in good health and CMV-seronegative.

The rearrangement uses TRBV6-5 and TRBJ1-5; D is ambiguous. This CDR3 has 16 residues. Germline assignment: CDR1 MNHEY and CDR2 SVGAGI. V lost 0 bases to trimming and J lost 3 bases, with 12 bases between them. This CDR3 is CASSYSRVVDNQPQHF. The CDR3 DNA reads TGTGCCAGCAGTTACTCGAGGGTTGTGGACAATCAGCCCCAGCATTTT.

The rearrangement links TRBV7-9 to TRBJ2-7; 9 nucleotides match TRBD1. With V trimmed by 5 bases and J by 5 bases, 13 bases remained unmatched. The CDR3 spans 16 residues. Germline values: CDR1 SEHNR, CDR2 FQNEAQ (reference sequence). The CDR3 region has the DNA TGTGCCAGCAGCGGAAACCACAGGGGGCCGCCGGACGAGCAGTACTTC. Amino acids: CASSGNHRGPPDEQYF.

CDR3 loop: CASSERGYEQYF. The CDR3 region has the DNA TGTGCCAGCAGTGAACGGGGCTACGAGCAGTACTTC. The chain uses TRBV2 and TRBJ2-7, with a weak D call TRBD2 (5 bases). V lost 2 bases, J lost 3 bases, and 5 bases lay in between. The CDR3 runs 12 residues. Germline V CDR1 and CDR2: SNHLY, FYNNEI.

The chain uses TRBV6-1 and TRBJ2-7; 7 nucleotides agree with TRBD1. CDR1 and CDR2 (germline): MNHNS, SASEGT. CDR3 length equals 13 residues. The V and J ends lost 6 bases and 2 bases, in that order; junction bases with no gene match: 4. The CDR3 DNA follows: TGTGCCAGCAGCCGGGACAGCACCTACGAGCAGTACTTC. This encodes CASSRDSTYEQYF.

The gene calls are TRBV5-1 and TRBJ1-2; possibly TRBD1 for D (6 bases). Germline V gene data show CDR1 as SGHRS and CDR2 as YFSETQ. The V and J ends lost 4 bases and 4 bases respectively, with 14 bases between them. The CDR3 covers 14 residues. The CDR3 here is CASSKADSSYGYTF. The CDR3 DNA sequence: TGCGCCAGCAGCAAAGCGGACAGCTCCTATGGCTACACCTTC.

This chain joins TRBV28 and TRBJ1-2; D is uncertain. V lost 6 bases and J 6 bases, leaving 17 bases between the germline ends. Germline-derived CDR1 and CDR2 are MDHEN and SYDVKM. This CDR3 has 14 amino acids. CDR3 sequence: CASSRITVRNGYTF. CDR3 DNA: TGTGCCAGCAGCAGAATCACAGTCCGGAATGGCTACACCTTC.

This sequence joins TRBV9 and TRBJ2-7; perhaps TRBD2 as D (6 bases). CDR3 length: 16 amino acids. The V end lost 2 bases, the J end lost 0 bases, and 15 bases lay between the germline ends. Germline CDR1 and CDR2: SGDLS and YYNGEE. CDR3 DNA: TGTGCCAGCAGCGTGGGACTGACGAAAAGCTCCTACGAGCAGTACTTC. Its translation: CASSVGLTKSSYEQYF.

This chain connects TRBV5-6 to TRBJ1-1; TRBD1 might be the D (6 bases). Trimming removed 4 bases at V and 5 bases at J, with 9 bases between. Germline V gene data show CDR1 as SGHDT and CDR2 as YYEEEE. The CDR3 extends over 12 amino acids. CDR3 nucleotides: TGTGCCAGCAGCGTAGGGACAACTGAAGCTTTCTTT. Translating gives CASSVGTTEAFF.

This clone was observed a single time. J is TRBJ2-1 and V is TRBV5-1, with D possibly matching TRBD1 (6 bases). Germline V CDR1 and CDR2: SGHRS, YFSETQ. CDR3 length: 14 residues. The V end was cut by 4 bases, the J end by 2 bases, with 10 bases between. CDR3 DNA: TGCGCCAGCAGCGTGACAGGCGCCTACAATGAGCAGTTCTTC. Its protein is CASSVTGAYNEQFF.

The V gene is TRBV21-1, the J gene TRBJ2-1; the D call TRBD2 from the table was never checked on the DNA. TRBV21-1 is a documented pseudogene. The CDR3 length is 17 residues. The DNA of the CDR3 is TGTGCCAGCAGCAACCTATTGACTAGCGGGAGGGGGCATGAGCAGTTCTTC. This sequence encodes CASSNLLTSGRGHEQFF.

The genes are TRBV5-5 and TRBJ1-1; D ambiguous. The germline V gene encodes CDR1 SGHKS and CDR2 YYEKEE (reference sequence). Trimming removed 4 bases at V and 0 bases at J, with 16 bases between. There are 16 residues in the CDR3. CDR3 in DNA: TGTGCCAGCAGCGTCGGCGGTCCGGGTCTGAACACTGAAGCTTTCTTT. Residues: CASSVGGPGLNTEAFF.

This chain's CDR3 is CASSSDGGTGNTGELFF. Written as DNA, the CDR3 is TGCGCCAGCAGCTCGGATGGGGGGACGGGGAACACCGGGGAGCTGTTTTTT. The rearrangement joins TRBV5-1 to TRBJ2-2, with D tentatively TRBD2 (6 bases). This CDR3 comprises 17 residues. V was cut by 3 bases and J by 1 base, with 16 bases left in between. Germline CDR1 and CDR2: SGHRS and YFSETQ.

This clone was seen a single time. This chain uses TRBV12-5 with TRBJ1-5; a weak D match, TRBD1 (6 bases). CDR1 is LGHNT and CDR2 is FRNRAP in the germline V gene. The length of the CDR3 is 13 residues. V gave up 3 bases and J gave up 4 bases, with 7 bases separating them. The CDR3 coding sequence is TGTGCTAGTGGTTTCGGACAGAATCAGCCCCAGCATTTT. This codes for CASGFGQNQPQHF.

The chain joins TRBV5-4 to TRBJ2-5, with TRBD2 matching over 12 bases. CDR1 is SGHNT and CDR2 is YYREEE in the germline V gene (reference sequence). The ends lost 5 bases at V and 4 bases at J; junction bases unmatched: 6. The CDR3 has 15 residues. The CDR3 spells CASSLAGGPRETQYF. The CDR3 nucleotides read TGTGCCAGCAGTCTAGCGGGAGGGCCGAGAGAGACCCAGTACTTC.

This clone was seen a single time. V and J are TRBV5-6 and TRBJ1-2; the match to TRBD1 covers 7 bases. The CDR3 runs 14 residues. CDR1 and CDR2 from the germline V gene are SGHDT and YYEEEE. The ends lost 4 bases at V and 5 bases at J; junction bases unmatched: 8. CDR3 sequence: CASSQGQLKYGYTF. The CDR3 DNA follows: TGTGCCAGCAGCCAGGGACAGCTGAAGTATGGCTACACCTTC.

The CDR3 here is CASSQGPIYEQYF. CDR3 sequence (DNA): TGTGCCAGCAGCCAGGGCCCAATCTACGAGCAGTACTTC. The rearrangement joins TRBV5-6 to TRBJ2-7; D is perhaps TRBD1 (5 bases). V was pared by 4 bases and J by 3 bases, with 11 bases between. The CDR3 extends over 13 amino acids. The germline CDR1 and CDR2 sequences are SGHDT and YYEEEE.

V and J are TRBV25-1 and TRBJ2-5; D is unclear. This CDR3 contains 13 residues. The V and J ends lost 7 bases and 3 bases respectively, with 12 bases between them. Germline V lookup: CDR1 MGHDK, CDR2 SYGVNS. CDR3 loop: CASKPLGKETQYF. Here the CDR3 DNA reads TGTGCCAGCAAACCGCTGGGCAAAGAGACCCAGTACTTC.

The chain couples TRBV5-1 to TRBJ2-5, with 9 bases fitting TRBD1. The CDR3 extends over 15 amino acids. CDR1 and CDR2 (germline): SGHRS, YFSETQ. The junction had 9 bases not matched to a gene; V was cut back by 5 bases and J by 4 bases. DNA for the CDR3: TGCGCCAGCAGATCGGGACAGGGTGGCCGAGAGACCCAGTACTTC. The encoded protein is CASRSGQGGRETQYF. Filled out from reference TRBV5-1 and TRBJ2-5, the complete variable domain reads KAGVTQTPRYLIKTRGQQVTLSCSPISGHRSVSWYQQTPGQGLQFLFEYFSETQRNKGNFPGRFSGRQFSNSRSEMNVSTLELGDSALYLCASRSGQGGRETQYFGPGTRLLVL.

The chain recombines TRBV2 with TRBJ2-3; TRBD1 matches 9 bases. Germline values: CDR1 SNHLY, CDR2 FYNNEI. CDR3 length equals 15 residues. V was pared by 5 bases and J by 3 bases, with 6 bases of the junction left unmatched. The DNA for the CDR3 is TGTGCCAGCAGTCCGGACAGGGGCAGGACAGATACGCAGTATTTT. This sequence encodes CASSPDRGRTDTQYF.

Comments on this clone: Within the sample, other DNA sequences also encode this same CDR3. The chain employs TRBV9 and TRBJ1-6, with 7 nucleotides matching TRBD1. CDR3 length: 18 amino acids. With V trimmed by 4 bases and J by 1 base, 11 bases remained unmatched. Germline lookup yields CDR1 SGDLS and CDR2 YYNGEE. In DNA form, the CDR3 reads TGTGCCAGCAGCCGGGACAGAGGCGAGAAATCCTATAATTCACCCCTCCACTTT. Translation gives CASSRDRGEKSYNSPLHF.

The rearrangement joins TRBV19 to TRBJ1-1; D is perhaps TRBD1 (6 bases). Germline CDR1 is LNHDA and CDR2 is SQIVND (reference sequence). V dropped 8 bases and J dropped 5 bases, with 12 bases sitting between them. The CDR3 contains 12 residues. CDR3 nucleotide sequence: TGTGCCAGTCACAGGGATCGAACTGAAGCTTTCTTT. Translated: CASHRDRTEAFF.

Worth noting for this clone: Relative to the germline gene, one junction end is altered; a read error may explain this. The rearrangement links TRBV7-7 to TRBJ2-2, with 9 nucleotides matching TRBD1. The CDR3 covers 15 residues. The V gene's germline CDR1 is SSHAT and CDR2 FNYEAQ (reference sequence). The CDR3 region is CASRTGTGHTGELFF. CDR3 DNA sequence: TGTGCTAGCAGAACCGGGACAGGGCACACCGGGGAGCTGTTTTTT.

This clone was seen a single time. The chain links TRBV27 to TRBJ2-7; D is possibly TRBD2 (6 bases). Germline V gene sequence: CDR1 MNHEY, CDR2 SMNVEV (reference sequence). The V end was cut by 3 bases, the J end by 6 bases, with 15 bases between. The CDR3 is made up of 14 amino acids. The CDR3 protein is CASSLRLGFREQYF. The CDR3 coding sequence is TGTGCCAGCAGTTTGAGACTAGGGTTCCGCGAGCAGTACTTC.

The V call is TRBV7-2, the J call TRBJ1-1, with unresolved D. The germline gives CDR1 SGHTA, CDR2 FQGNSA. The CDR3 length is 14 residues. V was trimmed by 5 bases and J by 3 bases, leaving 13 bases between them. CDR3 region: CASSAGQQHTEAFF. DNA of the CDR3: TGTGCCAGCAGCGCTGGGCAACAGCACACTGAAGCTTTCTTT. Using reference TRBV7-2 and TRBJ1-1 for the parts outside the CDR3, the full variable domain is GAGVSQSPSNKVTEKGKDVELRCDPISGHTALYWYRQSLGQGLEFLIYFQGNSAPDKSGLPSDRFSAERTGGSVSTLTIQRTQQEDSAVYLCASSAGQQHTEAFFGQGTRLTVV.

In the case of this clone: The junction does not match germline at one end; this may be a read error. CDR3 coding DNA: TGCGCCAGCAGCCAAGATCATGGGACAGGGGGTGAAGAGCAGTACTTC. Its translation is CASSQDHGTGGEEQYF. The chain joins TRBV7-2 to TRBJ2-7; 11 nucleotides line up with TRBD1. CDR1 is SGHTA, CDR2 FQGNSA, per germline. There are 16 residues in the CDR3.

The J gene is TRBJ2-3, the V gene TRBV19; 7 bases fit TRBD1. This CDR3 is 15 amino acids long. V dropped 1 base and J dropped 2; count of bases not matched to a gene: 3. Per the germline V gene, CDR1 is LNHDA and CDR2 is SQIVND (reference sequence). The CDR3 bases are TGTGCCAGTAGTATAGGAGGGACAGCCACAGATACGCAGTATTTT. Its translation is CASSIGGTATDTQYF. Complete variable domain (other parts from reference TRBV19 and TRBJ2-3): DGGITQSPKYLFRKEGQNVTLSCEQNLNHDAMYWYRQDPGQGLRLIYYSQIVNDFQKGDIAEGYSVSREKKESFPLTVTSAQKNPTAFYLCASSIGGTATDTQYFGPGTRLTVL.

The rearrangement uses TRBV7-9 and TRBJ1-5; maybe TRBD1 (6 bases). The CDR3 runs to 14 residues. From germline, CDR1 is SEHNR and CDR2 FQNEAQ (reference sequence). V was cut by 6 bases and J by 1 base, with 10 bases left in between. CDR3 region: CASRKTGSNQPQHF. The CDR3 DNA follows: TGTGCCAGCAGAAAGACAGGAAGCAATCAGCCCCAGCATTTT. Variable domain in full (rest from reference TRBV7-9 and TRBJ1-5): DTGVSQNPRHKITKRGQNVTFRCDPISEHNRLYWYRQTLGQGPEFLTYFQNEAQLEKSRLLSDRFSAERPKGSFSTLEIQRTEQGDSAMYLCASRKTGSNQPQHFGDGTRLSIL.

This sequence joins TRBV28 and TRBJ1-3; D is ambiguous. The germline V gene has CDR1 MDHEN and CDR2 SYDVKM. Trimming took 6 bases from V and 2 from J, leaving 11 bases between them. This CDR3 is 14 amino acids long. CDR3 bases: TGTGCCAGCAGACTCCTCGGGACTGGAAACACCATATATTTT. The encoded protein is CASRLLGTGNTIYF. Combining the CDR3 with reference TRBV28 and TRBJ1-3 gives the whole variable domain DVKVTQSSRYLVKRTGEKVFLECVQDMDHENMFWYRQDPGLGLRLIYFSYDVKMKEKGDIPEGYSVSREKKERFSLILESASTNQTSMYLCASRLLGTGNTIYFGEGSWLTVV.